The clone carrying this T cell receptor (beta chain) has just a few counts. Its matching antigen is unknown. In germline, CDR1 is SGHRS, CDR2 YFSETQ. V was trimmed by 6 bases and J by 0 bases, leaving 10 bases between them. The CDR3 covers 13 residues. This entry comes from a study of identical twins. Findings of the study overall: Conclusions came from cross-sectional statistical analysis, not from following the same donors. In cord blood, abundant beta clonotypes had fewer insertions; memory showed no trend.

The cDNA had a unique molecular identifier and a template-switch universal primer site. TCRdb reprocessed the 5' RACE reads via MiXCR and lists one record per CDR3 protein. The data hold 600,000 to 800,000 distinct CDR3 sequences, with around 21% observed a single time. The same sample was also used in a study of T cells expressing NK-cell markers. From that report: Sorted CD3+CD56-NKG2C+, CD3+CD56+NKG2C+ and CD3+CD56+NKG2C- T cells supplied the TCR beta repertoires.

J is TRBJ2-7 and V is TRBV5-1, with D possibly being TRBD2 (5 bases). Sequenced: PBMCs. The receptor was derived from a woman between 18 and 30 years old in good health. CDR3 residues: CASTDGNSYEQYF. The CDR3 region has the DNA TGCGCCAGCACCGACGGGAACTCCTACGAGCAGTACTTC.